This T cell receptor beta chain stems from a study of cytomegalovirus exposure and HLA in healthy donors. Both 60 Vbeta primers and 13 Jbeta primers went into the PCR. Libraries were prepared by immunoSEQ multiplex PCR; TCRdb keeps only in-frame clonotypes and omits some of them. The sample holds 150,000 to 250,000 clones; 79% are singletons and the top ten take 3.5% to 5%. This clone has just one count. This TCR came from a woman younger than 45 in good health and CMV-seropositive. The sequenced sample was PBMCs.

The CDR3 here is CASSLDNSGNTIYF. In DNA, the CDR3 is TGTGCCAGCAGTTTAGACAACTCTGGAAACACCATATATTTT. The rearrangement joins TRBV28 to TRBJ1-3, with D hard to call. From germline, CDR1 is MDHEN and CDR2 SYDVKM. The CDR3 is made up of 14 amino acids. V shed 2 bases and J shed 0 bases, with 5 bases lying between them.